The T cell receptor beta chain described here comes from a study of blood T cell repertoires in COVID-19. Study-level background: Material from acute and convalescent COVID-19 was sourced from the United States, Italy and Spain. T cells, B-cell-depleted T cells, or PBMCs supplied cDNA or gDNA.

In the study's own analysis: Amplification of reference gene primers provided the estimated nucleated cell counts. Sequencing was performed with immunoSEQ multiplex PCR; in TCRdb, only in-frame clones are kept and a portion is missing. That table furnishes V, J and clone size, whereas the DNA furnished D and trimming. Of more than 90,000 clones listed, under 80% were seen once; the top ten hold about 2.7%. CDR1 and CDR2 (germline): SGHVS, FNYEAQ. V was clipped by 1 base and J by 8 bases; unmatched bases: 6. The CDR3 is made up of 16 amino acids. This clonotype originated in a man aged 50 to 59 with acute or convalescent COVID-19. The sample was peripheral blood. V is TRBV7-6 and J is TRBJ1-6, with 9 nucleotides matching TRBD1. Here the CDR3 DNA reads TGTGCCAGCAGCTTAGGTGTCCGACAGGGGGATTCACCCCTCCACTTT. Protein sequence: CASSLGVRQGDSPLHF.